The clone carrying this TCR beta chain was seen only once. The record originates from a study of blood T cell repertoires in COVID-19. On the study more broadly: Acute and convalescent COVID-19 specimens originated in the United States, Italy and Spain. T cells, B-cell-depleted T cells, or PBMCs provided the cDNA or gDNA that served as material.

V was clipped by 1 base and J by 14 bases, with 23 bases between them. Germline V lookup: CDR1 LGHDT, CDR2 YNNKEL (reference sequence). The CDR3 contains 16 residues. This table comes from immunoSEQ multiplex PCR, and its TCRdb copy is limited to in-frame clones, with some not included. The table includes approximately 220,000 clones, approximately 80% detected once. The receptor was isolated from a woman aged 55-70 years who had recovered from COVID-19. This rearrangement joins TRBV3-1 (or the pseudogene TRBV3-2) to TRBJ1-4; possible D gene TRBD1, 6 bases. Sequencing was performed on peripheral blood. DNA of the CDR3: TGTGCCAGCAGCCAAGGAGTCCCAGGGGCCGGGACGACTCTGTTTTTT. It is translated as CASSQGVPGAGTTLFF.